These 5 T cell receptor beta chains originate from one sample sequenced in a study of memory CD4+ T cells and cytomegalovirus serostatus. Data came from immunoSEQ multiplex PCR; TCRdb stores just in-frame clones and leaves some out. Counted here are about 50,000 clones, 60% to 80% occurring once; the ten biggest clones make up about 0.6%. The sort gate was single viable CD3+CD4+CD8-CD45RO+ cells for memory CD4+ T cells. The sample taken for sequencing was memory CD4+ T cells from blood. These receptors were taken from an adult in good health and CMV-seronegative.

The chain is built from TRBV15 and TRBJ2-1, with 7 bases fitting TRBD2. CDR3 length: 16 residues. J lost 8 bases, V lost 0 bases, and 10 bases had no gene match. CDR1 is LNHNV and CDR2 is YYDKDF in the germline V gene (reference sequence). For the CDR3, the DNA is TGTGCCACCAGCAGAGATCAGGGACTAAGGACTGATGAGCAGTTCTTC. It specifies CATSRDQGLRTDEQFF.

The V call is TRBV7-8, the J call TRBJ1-5; TRBD1 matches 11 bases. The CDR3 extends over 16 amino acids. Germline-derived CDR1 and CDR2 are SGHVS and FQNEAQ. V trimming: 5 bases; J trimming: 3 bases; junction bases outside the gene matches: 6. CDR3 region: CASSPRGQGANQPQHF. In DNA form, the CDR3 reads TGTGCCAGCAGCCCCCGAGGACAGGGGGCCAATCAGCCCCAGCATTTT.

The gene calls are TRBV7-2 and TRBJ2-7, with no clear D. V was shortened by 5 bases and J by 7 bases, with 12 bases between the two germline ends. Germline V gene data show CDR1 as SGHTA and CDR2 as FQGNSA. The CDR3 totals 12 residues. CDR3 bases: TGTGCCAGCAGCACCTACCTGGAGGAGCAGTACTTC. It translates to CASSTYLEEQYF.

J is TRBJ2-3 and V is TRBV18; 8 bases fit TRBD1. Germline CDR1 reads KGHSH; CDR2 reads LQKENI. The trim removed 6 bases at V and 6 bases at J, leaving 20 bases unmatched. This CDR3 is built from 18 residues. CDR3 in amino acids: CASSQDDRGYRVPDTQYF. Written as DNA, the CDR3 is TGTGCCAGCTCGCAGGATGACAGGGGATACAGGGTACCGGATACGCAGTATTTT.

The chain joins TRBV6-1 to TRBJ2-5; D remains ambiguous. Trimming stripped 2 bases from V and 4 bases from J, with 11 bases between. The CDR3 length is 14 residues. Germline values: CDR1 MNHNS, CDR2 SASEGT. CDR3 residues: CASSELDLRETQYF. CDR3 sequence (DNA): TGTGCCAGCAGTGAACTCGATTTGAGAGAGACCCAGTACTTC.